Presented here are 9 T cell receptor gamma chains from one specimen sequenced in a study of γδ T cells in repeated Plasmodium falciparum infection. Vgamma9/Vdelta2+ and Vdelta2-negative gammadelta T cells were flow-sorted from PBMC for bulk sequencing. TCRdb re-called the multiplex PCR reads through CATT. Of tens of thousands of gamma-chain clones listed, under 1.5% were seen once; the top ten hold 15% to 20%. Input material: gamma-delta T cells from blood. These TCRs come from a pool of human donors (malaria-infected and uninfected, not separated).

Regarding this clone: A read error likely explains why the TCRdb protein, taken from a much larger clone, differs from this DNA's translation at residue 2; the protein shown is translated from the DNA. V is TRGV4 and J is TRGJ1 or TRGJ2. TCRdb offers no J gene call, so here the DNA was matched to germline to obtain one. The CDR3 totals 11 residues. Germline V gene lookup returns CDR1 EGSTGY and CDR2 YDSYTSSV. CDR3 sequence (DNA): TGTACCACCATGAATTATTATAAGAAACTCTTT. It specifies CTTMNYYKKLF.

Points on this clone: For this DNA, TCRdb reports the protein of a much larger clone, which diverges at residue 3, most likely from a read error; the protein presented here is translated directly from the DNA. Here the CDR3 reads CAAWDGSGWFKIF. The CDR3 DNA sequence: TGTGCCGCCTGGGATGGATCTGGTTGGTTCAAGATATTT. The chain recombines TRGV4 with TRGJP1. CDR1 EGSTGY and CDR2 YDSYTSSV come from the germline V gene. The CDR3 length is 13 residues.

This clone was counted ten times or more. One base separates it from a far larger clone, so it is likely a read error. The sample has other DNA sequences that encode this CDR3 too. J gene calling gave no result, while the V gene is TRGV9. The V gene's germline CDR1 is GITISATS and CDR2 ISYDGTV (reference sequence). The CDR3 extends over 13 amino acids. This CDR3 reads CALWEAGYYKKLF. The CDR3 coding sequence is TGTGCCTTGTGGGAGGCAGGGTATTATAAGAAGCTCTTT.

In this sample, this clone turned up many times. This DNA's translation differs at residue 12 from TCRdb's protein, which comes from a much larger clone; a read error is likely, and the protein shown is translated from the DNA. The chain recombines TRGV9 with TRGJP. The CDR3 runs to 15 residues. From germline, CDR1 is GITISATS and CDR2 ISYDGTV (reference sequence). Here the CDR3 DNA reads TGTGCCTTGTGGGAGGAAGAGTTGGGCAAAAAAGTCAAGGTATTT. It codes for CALWEEELGKKVKVF.

This clone was picked up a small number of times. TCRdb assigns this DNA the protein of a much larger clone, which departs from its translation at residue 11; this likely reflects a read error, and the protein shown comes from translating the DNA. V usage is TRGV9 and J usage is TRGJ1 or TRGJ2. The J gene, left out of TCRdb, was set here by checking the DNA against germline. Germline V lookup: CDR1 GITISATS, CDR2 ISYDGTV (reference sequence). This CDR3 region has 14 residues. This chain's CDR3 is CALWEVRFYYEKLF. CDR3 in DNA: TGTGCCTTGTGGGAGGTGCGTTTTTATTATGAGAAACTCTTT.

This clone was recorded many times. The chain has TRGV2 and TRGJ1 or TRGJ2. This CDR3 region has 13 residues. V was pared by 2 bases and J by 6 bases, with 7 bases of the junction left unmatched. Germline CDR1 is EGSNGY and CDR2 is YDSYNSKV. The CDR3 loop reads CATWDVYCYKKLF. In DNA, the CDR3 is TGTGCCACCTGGGACGTTTATTGTTATAAGAAACTCTTT.

This clone was counted ten times or more. It is likely a read error: a sequence one base away is far more abundant. The sample holds other DNA sequences that translate to the same CDR3. The rearrangement joins TRGV9 to TRGJP. In the absence of a J gene in TCRdb, the DNA was matched to germline to assign it here. The germline gives CDR1 GITISATS, CDR2 ISYDGTV (reference sequence). This CDR3 comprises 15 residues. The CDR3 nucleotides read TGTGCCTTGTGGGCGACTGAGTTGGGCAAGAAAATCAAGGTATTT. This gives the protein CALWATELGKKIKVF.

The sample holds a few counts of this clone. The protein in TCRdb stems from a much larger clone and differs at residue 10 from this DNA's translation, likely a read error; here the protein is translated from the DNA. The chain links TRGV2 to TRGJP2. Matching the DNA to germline supplied the J gene, which TCRdb does not give. CDR3 length equals 13 residues. Germline CDR1 and CDR2: EGSNGY and YDSYNSKV. This CDR3 reads CATWGVSDWVKTF. CDR3 DNA sequence: TGTGCCACCTGGGGGGTTAGTGATTGGGTCAAGACGTTT.

This clone was picked up a small number of times. Translating this DNA gives a protein that differs at residue 10 from the TCRdb one, which belongs to a much larger clone; a read error is likely, and the protein shown is this translation. The rearrangement links TRGV8 to TRGJ1 or TRGJ2. TCRdb leaves out the J gene; it was filled in here by matching the DNA to germline. This CDR3 is built from 14 residues. In germline, CDR1 is VENAVY, CDR2 YDSYNSRV. The CDR3 DNA reads as TGTGCCACCTGGGATCCGGTGGATTATCATAAGAAACTCTTT. It encodes CATWDPVDYHKKLF.